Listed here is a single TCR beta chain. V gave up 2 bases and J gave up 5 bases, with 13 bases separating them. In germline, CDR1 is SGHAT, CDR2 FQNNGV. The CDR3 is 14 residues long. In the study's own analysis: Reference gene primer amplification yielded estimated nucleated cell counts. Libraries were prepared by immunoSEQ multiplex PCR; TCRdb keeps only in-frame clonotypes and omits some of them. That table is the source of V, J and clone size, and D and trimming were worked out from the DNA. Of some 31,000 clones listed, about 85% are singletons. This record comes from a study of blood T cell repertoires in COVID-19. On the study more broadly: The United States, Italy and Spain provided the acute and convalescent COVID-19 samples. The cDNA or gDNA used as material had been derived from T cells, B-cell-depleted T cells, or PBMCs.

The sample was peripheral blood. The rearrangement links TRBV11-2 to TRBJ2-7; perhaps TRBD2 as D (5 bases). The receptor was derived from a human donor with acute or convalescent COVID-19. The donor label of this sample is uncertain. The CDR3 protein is CASSLSGAGDEQYF. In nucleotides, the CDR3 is TGTGCCAGCAGCTTAAGCGGAGCCGGCGACGAGCAGTACTTC.